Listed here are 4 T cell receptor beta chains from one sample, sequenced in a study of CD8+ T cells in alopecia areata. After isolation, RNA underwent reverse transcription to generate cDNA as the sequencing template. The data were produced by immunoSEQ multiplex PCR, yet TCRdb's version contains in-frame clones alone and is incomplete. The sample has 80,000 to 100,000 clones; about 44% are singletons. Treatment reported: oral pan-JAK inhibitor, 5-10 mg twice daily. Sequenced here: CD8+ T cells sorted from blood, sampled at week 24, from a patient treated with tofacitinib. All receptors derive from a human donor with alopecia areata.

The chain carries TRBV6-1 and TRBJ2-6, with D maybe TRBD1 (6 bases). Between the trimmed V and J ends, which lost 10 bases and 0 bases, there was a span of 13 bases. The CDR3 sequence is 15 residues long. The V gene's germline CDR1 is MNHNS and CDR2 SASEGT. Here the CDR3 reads CANRVLSSGANVLTF. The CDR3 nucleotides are TGTGCCAACAGGGTCCTAAGCTCTGGGGCCAACGTCCTGACTTTC.

The CDR3 DNA is TGTGCCATATTTTCCGGGACAGGGGGCGATGAGCAGTTCTTC. Translated, it gives CAIFSGTGGDEQFF. This rearrangement joins TRBV2 to TRBJ2-1; TRBD1 aligns across 12 bases. The V gene end was trimmed by 10 bases and the J gene end by 8 bases; junction bases not matched to a gene: 9. The CDR3 length is 14 residues. Germline values: CDR1 SNHLY, CDR2 FYNNEI.

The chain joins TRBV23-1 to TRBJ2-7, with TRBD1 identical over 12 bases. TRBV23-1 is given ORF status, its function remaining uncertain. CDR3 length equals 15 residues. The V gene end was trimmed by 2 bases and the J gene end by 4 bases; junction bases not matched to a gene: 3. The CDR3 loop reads CASSQPGQGAYEQYF. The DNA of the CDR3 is TGCGCCAGCAGTCAACCGGGACAGGGGGCTTACGAGCAGTACTTC.

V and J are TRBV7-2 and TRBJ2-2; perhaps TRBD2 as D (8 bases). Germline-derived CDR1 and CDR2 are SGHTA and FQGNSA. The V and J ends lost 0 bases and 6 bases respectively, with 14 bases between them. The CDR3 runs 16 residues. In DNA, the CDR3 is TGTGCCAGCAGCTTAGCCGGGAGGGGGCCGCCCGGGGAGCTGTTTTTT. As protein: CASSLAGRGPPGELFF.